This T cell receptor (beta chain) was identified in a study of blood T cell repertoires in COVID-19. Looking at the study overall: Material from acute and convalescent COVID-19 was sourced from the United States, Italy and Spain. PBMCs, B-cell-depleted T cells, or T cells were the source of the cDNA or gDNA that made up the material.

In the original analysis: Nucleated cell counts were estimated from reference gene primer amplification. TCRdb keeps only in-frame clones here, not all; method: immunoSEQ multiplex PCR. Clonal size and the V and J genes are those of that table, whereas D and trimming came from the DNA. Of tens of thousands of clones in the sample, approximately 79% were seen once. This clone was counted once. Input material: peripheral blood. The TCR sequence derives from a human donor in a cohort sampled during active COVID-19.

DNA of the CDR3: TGTGCCAGCAGCTTAGAGTCTTCCAGCGGGTGGGAGACCCAGTACTTC. As protein: CASSLESSSGWETQYF. The gene calls are TRBV7-2 and TRBJ2-5; D is perhaps TRBD2 (6 bases). The V gene's germline CDR1 is SGHTA and CDR2 FQGNSA. The CDR3 extends over 16 amino acids. The V and J ends lost 1 base and 5 bases respectively, with 17 bases between them.